The clone carrying this TCR beta chain appeared many times. Each ophthalmopathy patient scored at least 3 on the Clinical Activity Score and at least 4 on NOSPECS grade, with duration under 3 months. About 9.4 ml fresh peripheral blood yielded the PBMCs. The CDR3 length is 12 residues. From germline, CDR1 is SGHTA and CDR2 FQGNSA. V was shortened by 4 bases and J by 6 bases, with 9 bases between the two germline ends. This entry comes from a study of T cells in Graves' hyperthyroidism and ophthalmopathy. Amplified TCR beta CDR3 regions derived from RNA transcripts. A first-round RT-PCR of the TCR CDR3 used the HTBI primer set. A single record per CDR3 protein comes from TCRdb applying MiXCR to the multiplex PCR reads. Of about half a million distinct CDR3 sequences in the sample, roughly 23% are singletons; the top ten hold around 50%.

This chain joins TRBV7-2 and TRBJ1-1; a possible D gene is TRBD1 (5 bases). The TCR was taken from a woman in her seventies with Graves' ophthalmopathy. The sample comprised blood. As DNA, the CDR3 is TGTGCCAGCAGCTCGGACATTGCTGAAGCTTTCTTT. Translating gives CASSSDIAEAFF.